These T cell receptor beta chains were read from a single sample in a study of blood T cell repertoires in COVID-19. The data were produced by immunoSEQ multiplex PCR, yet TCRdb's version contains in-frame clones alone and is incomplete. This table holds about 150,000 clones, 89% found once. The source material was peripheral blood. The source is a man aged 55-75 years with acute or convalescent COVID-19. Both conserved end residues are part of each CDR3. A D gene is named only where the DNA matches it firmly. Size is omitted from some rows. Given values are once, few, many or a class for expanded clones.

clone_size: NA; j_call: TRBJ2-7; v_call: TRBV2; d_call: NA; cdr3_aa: CASSERETYEQYF; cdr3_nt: TGTGCCAGCAGTGAGAGGGAGACCTACGAGCAGTACTTC
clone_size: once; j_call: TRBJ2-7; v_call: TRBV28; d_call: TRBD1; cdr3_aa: CASSFGTETDEQYF; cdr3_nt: TGTGCCAGCAGTTTCGGGACAGAGACGGACGAGCAGTACTTC
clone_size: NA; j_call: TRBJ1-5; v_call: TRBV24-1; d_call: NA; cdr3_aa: CATSDPTGNQPQHF; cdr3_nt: TGTGCCACCAGTGATCCTACAGGTAATCAGCCCCAGCATTTT
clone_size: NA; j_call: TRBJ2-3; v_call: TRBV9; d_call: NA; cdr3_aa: CASSVEVGGPTDTQYF; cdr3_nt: TGTGCCAGCAGCGTAGAGGTCGGGGGGCCCACAGATACGCAGTATTTT
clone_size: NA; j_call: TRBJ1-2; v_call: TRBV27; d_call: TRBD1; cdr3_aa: CASSPGQFPGGYTF; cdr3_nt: TGTGCCAGCAGCCCGGGACAGTTTCCGGGTGGCTACACCTTC
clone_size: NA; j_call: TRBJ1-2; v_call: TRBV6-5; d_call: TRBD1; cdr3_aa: CASRKGQGNEYGYTF; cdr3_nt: TGTGCCAGCAGGAAGGGACAGGGGAATGAGTATGGCTACACCTTC
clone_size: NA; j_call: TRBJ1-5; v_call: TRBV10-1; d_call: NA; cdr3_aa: CASSGRVGQPQHF; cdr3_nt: TGCGCCAGCAGTGGGCGGGTCGGGCAGCCCCAGCATTTT
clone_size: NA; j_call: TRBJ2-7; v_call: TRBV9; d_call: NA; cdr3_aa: CASSITAGSYEQYF; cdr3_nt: TGTGCCAGCAGCATTACAGCCGGCTCCTACGAGCAGTACTTC
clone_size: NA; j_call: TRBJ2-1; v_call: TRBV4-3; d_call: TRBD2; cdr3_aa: CASSQDPSGGTYNEQFF; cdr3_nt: TGCGCCAGCAGCCAAGATCCTAGCGGGGGAACCTACAATGAGCAGTTCTTC
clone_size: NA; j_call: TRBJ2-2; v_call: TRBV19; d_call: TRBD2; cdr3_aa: CASHTGGAGGELFF; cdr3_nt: TGTGCCAGTCATACCGGGGGGGCCGGCGGGGAGCTGTTTTTT
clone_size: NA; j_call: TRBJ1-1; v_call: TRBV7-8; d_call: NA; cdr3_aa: CASSLISGTNTEAFF; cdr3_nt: TGTGCCAGCAGCTTAATCTCAGGGACTAACACTGAAGCTTTCTTT
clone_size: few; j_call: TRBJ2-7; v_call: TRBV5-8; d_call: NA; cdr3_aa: CASSLVLDMSYEQYF; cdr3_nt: TGTGCCAGCAGCTTGGTTCTGGACATGTCCTACGAGCAGTACTTC
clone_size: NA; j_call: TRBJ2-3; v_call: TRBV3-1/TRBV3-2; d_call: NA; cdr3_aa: CASSRQLVGTDTQYF; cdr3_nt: TGTGCCAGCAGCCGTCAACTAGTTGGCACAGATACGCAGTATTTT